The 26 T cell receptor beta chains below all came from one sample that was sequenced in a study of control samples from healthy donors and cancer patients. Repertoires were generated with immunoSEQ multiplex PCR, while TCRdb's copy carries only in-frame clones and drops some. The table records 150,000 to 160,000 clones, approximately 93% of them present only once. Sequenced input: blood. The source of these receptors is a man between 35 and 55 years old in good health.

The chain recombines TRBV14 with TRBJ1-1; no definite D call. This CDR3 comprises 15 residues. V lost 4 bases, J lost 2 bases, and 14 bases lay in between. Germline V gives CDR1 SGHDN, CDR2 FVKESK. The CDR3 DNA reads TGTGCCAGCAGCCCCCAGAGTGGGATTAACACTGAAGCTTTCTTT. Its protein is CASSPQSGINTEAFF.

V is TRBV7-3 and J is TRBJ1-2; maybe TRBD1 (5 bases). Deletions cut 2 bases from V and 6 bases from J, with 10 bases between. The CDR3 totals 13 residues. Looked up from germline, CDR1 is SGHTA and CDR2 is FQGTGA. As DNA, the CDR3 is TGTGCCAGCAGCTTAGGGCAGGGCCATGGCTACACCTTC. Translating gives CASSLGQGHGYTF. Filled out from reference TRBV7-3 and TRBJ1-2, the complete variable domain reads GAGVSQTPSNKVTEKGKYVELRCDPISGHTALYWYRQSLGQGPEFLIYFQGTGAADDSGLPNDRFFAVRPEGSVSTLKIQRTERGDSAVYLCASSLGQGHGYTFGSGTRLTVV.

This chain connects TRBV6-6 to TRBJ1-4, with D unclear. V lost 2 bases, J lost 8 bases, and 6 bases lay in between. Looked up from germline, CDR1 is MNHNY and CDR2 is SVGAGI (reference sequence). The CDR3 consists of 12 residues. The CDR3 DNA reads TGTGCCAGCAGTTACGGGTTGGAAAAACTGTTTTTT. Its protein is CASSYGLEKLFF.

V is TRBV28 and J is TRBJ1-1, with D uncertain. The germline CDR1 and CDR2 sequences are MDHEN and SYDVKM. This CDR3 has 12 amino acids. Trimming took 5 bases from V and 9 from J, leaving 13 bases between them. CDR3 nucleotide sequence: TGTGCCAGCAGTCCAGGCCTGGGAAAAGCTTTCTTT. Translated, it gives CASSPGLGKAFF.

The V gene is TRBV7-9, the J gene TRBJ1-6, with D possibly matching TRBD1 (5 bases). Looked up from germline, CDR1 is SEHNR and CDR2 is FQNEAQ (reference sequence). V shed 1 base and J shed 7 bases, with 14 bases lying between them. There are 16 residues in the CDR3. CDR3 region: CASSLVQGARNSPLHF. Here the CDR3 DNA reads TGTGCCAGCAGCTTAGTTCAGGGAGCCAGAAATTCACCCCTCCACTTT.

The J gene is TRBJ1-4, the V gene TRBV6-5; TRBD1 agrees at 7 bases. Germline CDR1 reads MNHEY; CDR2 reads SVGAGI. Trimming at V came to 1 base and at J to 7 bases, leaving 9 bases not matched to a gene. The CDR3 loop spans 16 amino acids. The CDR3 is CASSYWGAGGVEKLFF. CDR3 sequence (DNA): TGTGCCAGCAGTTACTGGGGAGCAGGGGGAGTTGAAAAACTGTTTTTT.

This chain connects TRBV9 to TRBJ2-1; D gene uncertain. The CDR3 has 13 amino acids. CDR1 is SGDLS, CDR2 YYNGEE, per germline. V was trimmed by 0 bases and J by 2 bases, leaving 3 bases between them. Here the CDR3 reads CASSVETYNEQFF. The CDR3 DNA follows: TGTGCCAGCAGCGTAGAAACCTACAATGAGCAGTTCTTC.

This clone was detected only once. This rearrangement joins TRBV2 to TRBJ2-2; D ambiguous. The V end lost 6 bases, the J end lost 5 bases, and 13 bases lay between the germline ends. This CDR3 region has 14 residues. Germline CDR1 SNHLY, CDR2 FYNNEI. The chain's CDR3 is CASRGKQTTGELFF. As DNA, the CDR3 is TGTGCCAGCAGGGGGAAGCAGACTACCGGGGAGCTGTTTTTT.

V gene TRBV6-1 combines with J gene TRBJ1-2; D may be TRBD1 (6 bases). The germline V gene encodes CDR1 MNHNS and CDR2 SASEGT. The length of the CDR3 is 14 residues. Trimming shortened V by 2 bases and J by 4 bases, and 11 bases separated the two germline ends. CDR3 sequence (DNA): TGTGCCAGCAGTGAAAGGGGGGGCAGCTATGGCTACACCTTC. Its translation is CASSERGGSYGYTF.

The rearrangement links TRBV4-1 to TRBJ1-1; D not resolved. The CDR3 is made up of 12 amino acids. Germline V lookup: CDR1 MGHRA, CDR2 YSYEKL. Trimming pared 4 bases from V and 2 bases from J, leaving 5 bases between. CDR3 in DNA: TGCGCCAGCAGCCGCGACAACACTGAAGCTTTCTTT. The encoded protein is CASSRDNTEAFF.

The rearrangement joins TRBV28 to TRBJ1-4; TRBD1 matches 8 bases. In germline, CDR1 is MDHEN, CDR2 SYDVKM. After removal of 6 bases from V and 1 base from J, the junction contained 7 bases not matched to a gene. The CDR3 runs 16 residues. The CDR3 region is CASSSPGTGTNEKLFF. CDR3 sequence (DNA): TGTGCCAGCAGCTCACCCGGGACAGGAACTAATGAAAAACTGTTTTTT.

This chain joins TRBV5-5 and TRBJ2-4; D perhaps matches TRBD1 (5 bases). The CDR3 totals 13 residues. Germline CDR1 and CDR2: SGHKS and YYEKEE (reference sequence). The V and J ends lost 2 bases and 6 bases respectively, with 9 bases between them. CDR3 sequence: CASSFQTANIQYF. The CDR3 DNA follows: TGTGCCAGCAGCTTTCAGACAGCAAACATTCAGTACTTC. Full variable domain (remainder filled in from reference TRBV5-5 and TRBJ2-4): DAGVTQSPTHLIKTRGQQVTLRCSPISGHKSVSWYQQVLGQGPQFIFQYYEKEERGRGNFPDRFSARQFPNYSSELNVNALLLGDSALYLCASSFQTANIQYFGAGTRLSVL.

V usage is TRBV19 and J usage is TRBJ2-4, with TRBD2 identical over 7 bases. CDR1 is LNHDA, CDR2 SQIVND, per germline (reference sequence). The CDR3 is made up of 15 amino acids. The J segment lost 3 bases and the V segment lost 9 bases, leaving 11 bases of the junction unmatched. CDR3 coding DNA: TGTGCCAGCGACAGCGGGGAGAGGGACAAAAACATTCAGTACTTC. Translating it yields CASDSGERDKNIQYF.

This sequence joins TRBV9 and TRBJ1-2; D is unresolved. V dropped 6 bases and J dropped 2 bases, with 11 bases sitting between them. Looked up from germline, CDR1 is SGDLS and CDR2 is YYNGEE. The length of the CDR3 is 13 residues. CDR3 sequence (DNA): TGTGCCAGCACACCTAACGGAAACTATGGCTACACCTTC. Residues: CASTPNGNYGYTF.

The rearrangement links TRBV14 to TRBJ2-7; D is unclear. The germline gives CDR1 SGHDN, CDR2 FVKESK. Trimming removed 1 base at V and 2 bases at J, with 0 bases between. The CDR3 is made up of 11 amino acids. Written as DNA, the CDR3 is TGTGCCAGCAGCCAAGCCTACGAGCAGTACTTC. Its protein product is CASSQAYEQYF.

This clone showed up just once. The DNA of the CDR3 is TGTGCCAGCAGCTCCCCAGGGGTCACTGAAGCTTTCTTT. Encoded protein: CASSSPGVTEAFF. The rearrangement links TRBV7-8 to TRBJ1-1, with a possible D match to TRBD1 (6 bases). This CDR3 has 13 residues. Trimming pared 4 bases from V and 4 bases from J, leaving 10 bases between. CDR1 SGHVS and CDR2 FQNEAQ come from the germline V gene. Using reference TRBV7-8 and TRBJ1-1 for the parts outside the CDR3, the full variable domain is GAGVSQSPRYKVAKRGQDVALRCDPISGHVSLFWYQQALGQGPEFLTYFQNEAQLDKSGLPSDRFFAERPEGSVSTLKIQRTQQEDSAVYLCASSSPGVTEAFFGQGTRLTVV.

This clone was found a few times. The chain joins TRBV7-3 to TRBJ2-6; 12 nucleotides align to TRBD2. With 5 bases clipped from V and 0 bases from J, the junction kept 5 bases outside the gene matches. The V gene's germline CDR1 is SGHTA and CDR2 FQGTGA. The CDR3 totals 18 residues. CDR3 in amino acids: CASSVSSGGASGANVLTF. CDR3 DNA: TGTGCCAGCAGCGTGTCTAGCGGGGGGGCCTCTGGGGCCAACGTCCTGACTTTC.

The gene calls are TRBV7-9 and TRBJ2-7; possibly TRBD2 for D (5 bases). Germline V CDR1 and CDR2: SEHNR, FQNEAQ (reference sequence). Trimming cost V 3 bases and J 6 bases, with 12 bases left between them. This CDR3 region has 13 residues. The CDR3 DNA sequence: TGTGCCAGCAGCTTGGACGGAGGTTCCGAGCAGTACTTC. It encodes CASSLDGGSEQYF.

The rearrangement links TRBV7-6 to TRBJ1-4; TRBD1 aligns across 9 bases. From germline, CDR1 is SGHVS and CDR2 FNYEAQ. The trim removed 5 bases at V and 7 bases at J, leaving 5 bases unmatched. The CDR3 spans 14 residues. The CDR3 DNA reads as TGTGCCAGCAGCCATGACAGGGGGGGTGAAAAACTGTTTTTT. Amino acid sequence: CASSHDRGGEKLFF.

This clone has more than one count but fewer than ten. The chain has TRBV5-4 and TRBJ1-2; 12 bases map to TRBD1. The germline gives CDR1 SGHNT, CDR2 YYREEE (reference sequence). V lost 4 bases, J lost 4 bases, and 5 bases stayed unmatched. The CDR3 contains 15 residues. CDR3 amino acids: CASSQGQGAAYGYTF. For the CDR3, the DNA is TGTGCCAGCAGCCAGGGACAGGGGGCTGCCTATGGCTACACCTTC.

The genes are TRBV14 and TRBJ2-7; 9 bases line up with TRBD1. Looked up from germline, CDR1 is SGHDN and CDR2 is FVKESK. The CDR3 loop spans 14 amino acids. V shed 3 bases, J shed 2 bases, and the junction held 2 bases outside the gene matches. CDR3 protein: CASSHGTGTYEQYF. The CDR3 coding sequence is TGTGCCAGCAGCCACGGGACAGGGACCTACGAGCAGTACTTC.

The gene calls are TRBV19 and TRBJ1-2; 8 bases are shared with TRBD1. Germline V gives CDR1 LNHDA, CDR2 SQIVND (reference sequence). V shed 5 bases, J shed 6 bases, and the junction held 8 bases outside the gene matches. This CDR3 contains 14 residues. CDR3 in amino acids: CASSPNRDRNGYTF. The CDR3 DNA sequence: TGTGCCAGTAGTCCTAACCGGGACAGGAATGGCTACACCTTC.

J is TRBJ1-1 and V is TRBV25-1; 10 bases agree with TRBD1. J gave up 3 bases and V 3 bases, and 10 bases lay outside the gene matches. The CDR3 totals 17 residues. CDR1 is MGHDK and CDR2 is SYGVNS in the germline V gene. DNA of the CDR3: TGTGCCAGCAGTGATCCGGGACAGGGGAGGAAGGACACTGAAGCTTTCTTT. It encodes CASSDPGQGRKDTEAFF.

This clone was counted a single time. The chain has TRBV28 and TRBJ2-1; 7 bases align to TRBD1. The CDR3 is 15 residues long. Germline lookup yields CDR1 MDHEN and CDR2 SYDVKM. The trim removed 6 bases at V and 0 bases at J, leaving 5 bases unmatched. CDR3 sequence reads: CASRGRDSSYNEQFF. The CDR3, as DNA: TGTGCCAGCAGGGGCCGGGACAGCTCCTACAATGAGCAGTTCTTC.

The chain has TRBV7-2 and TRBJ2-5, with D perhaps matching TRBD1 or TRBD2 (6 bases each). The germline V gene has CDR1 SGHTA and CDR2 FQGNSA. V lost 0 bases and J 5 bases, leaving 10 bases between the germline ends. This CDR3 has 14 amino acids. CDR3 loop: CASSLAGAGETQYF. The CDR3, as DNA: TGTGCCAGCAGCTTAGCGGGGGCGGGGGAGACCCAGTACTTC.

CDR3 coding DNA: TGTGCCAGCACCCTAGGCGGGGGTGGCTACACCTTC. This encodes CASTLGGGGYTF. The chain links TRBV6-5 to TRBJ1-2; D possibly corresponds to TRBD1 (5 bases). The germline V and J ends were trimmed by 7 bases and 7 bases, with 13 bases remaining between them. Germline V gives CDR1 MNHEY, CDR2 SVGAGI. This CDR3 has 12 amino acids.